The 29 T cell receptor beta chains in this list originate from one sample, sequenced in a study of blood T cell repertoires in COVID-19. The assay was immunoSEQ multiplex PCR, and TCRdb's table has in-frame clones only and misses some. This sample has almost 95,000 clones, with 87% found just once. The sequencing input was peripheral blood. These TCRs come from a woman in her fifties or sixties with COVID-19, enrolled during active disease.

The genes are TRBV9 and TRBJ2-3, with D perhaps TRBD1 (5 bases). The CDR3 is made up of 16 amino acids. Germline V gives CDR1 SGDLS, CDR2 YYNGEE. Trimming cost V 4 bases and J 4 bases, with 19 bases left between them. CDR3: CASSTFGQGSPDTQYF. CDR3 nucleotide sequence: TGTGCCAGCAGCACCTTCGGACAAGGTAGCCCAGATACGCAGTATTTT.

The gene calls are TRBV12-3 or TRBV12-4 and TRBJ2-3, with D hard to call. Deletions cut 6 bases from V and 5 bases from J, with 6 bases between. The CDR3 runs 11 residues. CDR3 protein: CASSRLDTQYF. The DNA of the CDR3 is TGTGCCAGCAGCCGGTTAGATACGCAGTATTTT.

This chain connects TRBV15 to TRBJ1-1; the D is unclear. CDR1 and CDR2 (germline): LNHNV, YYDKDF (reference sequence). The CDR3 is 13 residues long. Trimming left V 0 bases short and J 11 bases short, with 13 bases between. The CDR3 coding sequence is TGTGCCACCAGCAGAGATCCGGGGTTTAGGGCTTTCTTT. Its translation: CATSRDPGFRAFF.

The rearrangement joins TRBV6-6 to TRBJ1-2; 7 positions agree with TRBD1. This CDR3 comprises 15 residues. Germline CDR1 reads MNHNY; CDR2 reads SVGAGI (reference sequence). J gave up 0 bases and V 6 bases, and 7 bases lay outside the gene matches. CDR3 sequence reads: CASSDLQGTNYGYTF. CDR3 nucleotide sequence: TGTGCCAGCAGCGACCTACAGGGGACTAACTATGGCTACACCTTC.

This chain joins TRBV7-9 and TRBJ2-3; weak D call: TRBD1 (5 bases). CDR1 and CDR2 (germline): SEHNR, FQNEAQ (reference sequence). V shed 7 bases and J shed 5 bases, with 19 bases lying between them. CDR3 length equals 15 residues. The CDR3 protein is CASTQTQGLGDTQYF. DNA for the CDR3: TGTGCCAGCACCCAGACCCAGGGCCTGGGAGATACGCAGTATTTT. Combining the CDR3 with reference TRBV7-9 and TRBJ2-3 gives the whole variable domain DTGVSQNPRHKITKRGQNVTFRCDPISEHNRLYWYRQTLGQGPEFLTYFQNEAQLEKSRLLSDRFSAERPKGSFSTLEIQRTEQGDSAMYLCASTQTQGLGDTQYFGPGTRLTVL.

This clone is a singleton in its sample. The CDR3 sequence is CASKLELANEKLFF. DNA of the CDR3: TGCGCCAGCAAACTTGAGCTAGCTAATGAAAAACTGTTTTTT. V is TRBV5-1 and J is TRBJ1-4; D remains ambiguous. CDR1 and CDR2 (germline): SGHRS, YFSETQ. There are 14 residues in the CDR3. Trimming took off 6 bases at V and 3 bases at J, with 12 bases between the two ends.

J is TRBJ1-2 and V is TRBV9, with D possibly being TRBD1 (6 bases). Trimming removed 0 bases from V and 5 bases from J, with 8 bases in between. Per germline, CDR1 SGDLS and CDR2 YYNGEE. The CDR3 totals 13 residues. The CDR3 nucleotides are TGTGCCAGCAGCGTAGAAACAGGGTATGGCTACACCTTC. Protein: CASSVETGYGYTF.

The chain is built from TRBV24-1 and TRBJ1-6; the match to TRBD1 covers 11 bases. J was trimmed by 7 bases and V by 3 bases; bases with no gene match: 10. The CDR3 is 18 residues long. Germline V gene data show CDR1 as KGHDR and CDR2 as SFDVKD. CDR3 region: CATSDVPPDRGRNSPLHF. The DNA of the CDR3 is TGTGCCACCAGTGATGTACCCCCGGACAGGGGGCGAAATTCACCCCTCCACTTT.

V gene TRBV5-5 combines with J gene TRBJ1-2; TRBD1 matches 11 bases. The germline gives CDR1 SGHKS, CDR2 YYEKEE (reference sequence). The trim removed 2 bases at V and 4 bases at J, leaving 10 bases unmatched. CDR3 size: 17 residues. CDR3 protein: CASSFYTGTGGVYGYTF. CDR3 sequence (DNA): TGTGCCAGCAGCTTCTACACCGGGACAGGGGGAGTCTATGGCTACACCTTC.

The CDR3 region has the DNA TGTGCCAGTAGTATGGTTGGGGGCTCTAATGAAAAACTGTTTTTT. Encoded protein: CASSMVGGSNEKLFF. The chain carries TRBV19 and TRBJ1-4; possible D gene TRBD1, 6 bases. V was trimmed by 3 bases and J by 3 bases, leaving 11 bases between them. Germline assignment: CDR1 LNHDA and CDR2 SQIVND (reference sequence). This CDR3 is built from 15 residues.

This clone was observed a handful of times. This chain joins TRBV19 and TRBJ1-5, with 12 positions matching TRBD1. This CDR3 contains 15 residues. V lost 6 bases, J lost 1 base, and 1 base stayed unmatched. Germline CDR1 and CDR2: LNHDA and SQIVND (reference sequence). CDR3 in amino acids: CASRGQGASNQPQHF. The DNA of the CDR3 is TGTGCCAGTAGGGGACAGGGGGCGAGCAATCAGCCCCAGCATTTT.

The genes are TRBV7-2 and TRBJ2-5; 7 bases agree with TRBD1. V lost 2 bases, J lost 5 bases, and 14 bases stayed unmatched. The CDR3 is made up of 17 amino acids. CDR1 SGHTA and CDR2 FQGNSA come from the germline V gene. The CDR3: CASSLMPGGIGRETQYF. The DNA of the CDR3 is TGTGCCAGCAGCTTAATGCCAGGGGGAATTGGTAGGGAGACCCAGTACTTC.

In this sample, this clone turned up a few times. V gene TRBV6-5 combines with J gene TRBJ2-3; D is undetermined. Deletions cut 0 bases from V and 1 base from J, with 8 bases between. Germline CDR1 reads MNHEY; CDR2 reads SVGAGI. The CDR3 has 15 amino acids. DNA of the CDR3: TGTGCCAGCAGTTACTCGTCACTCGGCACAGATACGCAGTATTTT. It codes for CASSYSSLGTDTQYF.

In this sample, this clone turned up once. The chain employs TRBV20-1 and TRBJ1-4, with D possibly matching TRBD1 (5 bases). The CDR3 covers 15 residues. Germline lookup yields CDR1 DFQATT and CDR2 SNEGSKA (reference sequence). V was shortened by 6 bases and J by 0 bases, with 14 bases between the two germline ends. This CDR3 reads CSASPGGATNEKLFF. DNA for the CDR3: TGCAGTGCCAGTCCGGGGGGAGCAACTAATGAAAAACTGTTTTTT.

This chain links TRBV6-5 with TRBJ1-5; 9 nucleotides agree with TRBD1. The germline CDR1 and CDR2 sequences are MNHEY and SVGAGI. There are 16 residues in the CDR3. V dropped 0 bases and J dropped 7; count of bases not matched to a gene: 7. CDR3 sequence (DNA): TGTGCCAGCAGTTACTCGGGACAGGGAGGGGACCAGCCCCAGCATTTT. Its protein product is CASSYSGQGGDQPQHF.

Here the CDR3 DNA reads TGTGCCAGCAGCCTCAGTACTGGAAACACCATATATTTT. Protein: CASSLSTGNTIYF. V is TRBV7-2 and J is TRBJ1-3; D is unresolved. The CDR3 totals 13 residues. Germline lookup yields CDR1 SGHTA and CDR2 FQGNSA. V was clipped by 5 bases and J by 2 bases, with 7 bases between them.

CDR3 residues: CASSYSTGSDQPQHF. The DNA for the CDR3 is TGTGCCAGCAGTTACTCGACAGGGTCCGATCAGCCCCAGCATTTT. The chain couples TRBV6-5 to TRBJ1-5; TRBD1 agrees at 7 bases. The junction had 4 bases not matched to a gene; V was cut back by 0 bases and J by 5 bases. This CDR3 spans 15 amino acids. Per the germline V gene, CDR1 is MNHEY and CDR2 is SVGAGI.

V and J are TRBV10-3 and TRBJ2-7, with D perhaps TRBD2 (7 bases). The V gene lost 0 bases and the J gene lost 4 bases, with 10 bases spanning the gap. This CDR3 is built from 14 residues. CDR1 is ENHRY, CDR2 SYGVKD, per germline. The DNA for the CDR3 is TGTGCCATCAGTGAGTCGGGGGGGCAGTACGAGCAGTACTTC. Residues: CAISESGGQYEQYF.

V gene TRBV7-2 combines with J gene TRBJ2-7; the match to TRBD2 covers 12 bases. This CDR3 has 18 residues. V was pared by 1 base and J by 1 base, with 8 bases of the junction left unmatched. Germline loops: CDR1 SGHTA, CDR2 FQGNSA. The CDR3 nucleotides read TGTGCCAGCAGCTTAGAGGGACCTAGCGGGGGGGAATCCTACGAGCAGTACTTC. Its protein is CASSLEGPSGGESYEQYF.

J is TRBJ1-5 and V is TRBV9; tentative D call: TRBD1 (6 bases). The V gene's germline CDR1 is SGDLS and CDR2 YYNGEE. The ends were cut back, 2 bases at V and 4 bases at J, with 10 bases in the middle. The CDR3 sequence is 14 residues long. The DNA of the CDR3 is TGTGCCAGCAGCGTTAGGGGGATAAATCAGCCCCAGCATTTT. Protein: CASSVRGINQPQHF.

In its sample, this clone was seen once. The chain couples TRBV7-6 to TRBJ1-5; D perhaps matches TRBD1 (5 bases). The germline V gene has CDR1 SGHVS and CDR2 FNYEAQ. V was cut by 4 bases and J by 0 bases, with 19 bases left in between. There are 18 residues in the CDR3. Here the CDR3 reads CASSSKARGMDSNQPQHF. The DNA for the CDR3 is TGTGCCAGCAGCTCCAAAGCGCGGGGGATGGATAGCAATCAGCCCCAGCATTTT.

The chain links TRBV4-3 to TRBJ2-3, with a possible D match to TRBD1 (5 bases). From germline, CDR1 is LGHNA and CDR2 YSLEER. This CDR3 is built from 18 residues. With 0 bases removed from V and 4 bases from J, the gap between germline ends came to 20 bases. The DNA of the CDR3 is TGCGCCAGCAGCCAAGATGTTTCAGGGCCCGCAGAGGCAGATACGCAGTATTTT. It specifies CASSQDVSGPAEADTQYF.

This clone appeared once. DNA for the CDR3: TGTGCCAGTAATGACAGGACTGATCAGCCCCAGCATTTT. Its protein product is CASNDRTDQPQHF. The V and J genes are TRBV19 and TRBJ1-5, with D perhaps TRBD1 (6 bases). V was cut by 7 bases and J by 5 bases, with 12 bases left in between. CDR1 and CDR2 from the germline V gene are LNHDA and SQIVND (reference sequence). The CDR3 totals 13 residues. Variable domain in full (rest from reference TRBV19 and TRBJ1-5): DGGITQSPKYLFRKEGQNVTLSCEQNLNHDAMYWYRQDPGQGLRLIYYSQIVNDFQKGDIAEGYSVSREKKESFPLTVTSAQKNPTAFYLCASNDRTDQPQHFGDGTRLSIL.

The V and J genes are TRBV11-2 and TRBJ1-6, with 7 bases fitting TRBD1. CDR3 length equals 19 residues. The V gene's germline CDR1 is SGHAT and CDR2 FQNNGV. The trim removed 4 bases at V and 7 bases at J, leaving 19 bases unmatched. CDR3 DNA: TGTGCCAGCAGCTCCCGACGCCCGACAGGGTTGGTTTGGAATTCACCCCTCCACTTT. This encodes CASSSRRPTGLVWNSPLHF.

J is TRBJ1-5 and V is TRBV7-2; D gene ambiguous. Germline CDR1 is SGHTA and CDR2 is FQGNSA. The ends were cut back, 4 bases at V and 5 bases at J, with 12 bases in the middle. This CDR3 is 14 amino acids long. As DNA, the CDR3 is TGTGCCAGCAGCTCCGAACCTTTAGATCAGCCCCAGCATTTT. This sequence encodes CASSSEPLDQPQHF.

The V and J genes are TRBV7-2 and TRBJ1-2; 7 bases are shared with TRBD1. V dropped 5 bases and J dropped 7; count of bases not matched to a gene: 4. The CDR3 has 12 residues. Germline CDR1 SGHTA, CDR2 FQGNSA. Here the CDR3 reads CASSGHRGGYTF. The CDR3 DNA reads as TGTGCCAGCAGCGGCCACAGGGGTGGCTACACCTTC.

The V and J genes are TRBV7-8 and TRBJ2-2, with D possibly being TRBD2 (5 bases). Germline V gene lookup returns CDR1 SGHVS and CDR2 FQNEAQ. The CDR3 extends over 15 amino acids. The V end lost 4 bases, the J end lost 7 bases, and 16 bases lay between the germline ends. This CDR3 is CASSSTRTGNGELFF. CDR3 in DNA: TGTGCCAGCAGCTCTACCCGGACCGGGAACGGGGAGCTGTTTTTT. The whole variable domain, filled in from reference TRBV7-8 and TRBJ2-2, reads GAGVSQSPRYKVAKRGQDVALRCDPISGHVSLFWYQQALGQGPEFLTYFQNEAQLDKSGLPSDRFFAERPEGSVSTLKIQRTQQEDSAVYLCASSSTRTGNGELFFGEGSRLTVL.

The chain carries TRBV7-2 and TRBJ2-5; D remains unclear. V lost 3 bases and J 3 bases, leaving 8 bases between the germline ends. In germline, CDR1 is SGHTA, CDR2 FQGNSA. The CDR3 extends over 13 amino acids. CDR3 coding DNA: TGTGCCAGCAGCTTCCGGAGTAAAGAGACCCAGTACTTC. This gives the protein CASSFRSKETQYF.

This chain joins TRBV7-7 and TRBJ2-3, with 9 bases matching TRBD1. The V gene's germline CDR1 is SSHAT and CDR2 FNYEAQ (reference sequence). The CDR3 length is 14 residues. Germline trimming cut 5 bases from V and 4 bases from J; bases unmatched to any gene: 4. Written as DNA, the CDR3 is TGTGCCAGCAGCCTAACAGGGGGCGCAGATACGCAGTATTTT. Its protein is CASSLTGGADTQYF.